The next 21 T cell receptor beta chains were all read from a single sample in a study of PD-L1 blockade in urothelial cancer. The assay was immunoSEQ multiplex PCR, and TCRdb's table has in-frame clones only and misses some. Of 29,000 or so clones in the sample, about 90% were seen once. Sequenced here: PBMCs, sampled around atezolizumab (anti-PD-L1) treatment. The receptors stem from a man aged 45-60 years with urothelial cancer.

The chain has TRBV5-4 and TRBJ1-4; 9 nucleotides align to TRBD1. The CDR3 consists of 13 residues. V shed 6 bases, J shed 8 bases, and the junction held 5 bases outside the gene matches. Germline V gene lookup returns CDR1 SGHNT and CDR2 YYREEE (reference sequence). CDR3 in amino acids: CASKGQGAEKLFF. The CDR3 region has the DNA TGTGCCAGCAAGGGACAGGGCGCCGAAAAACTGTTTTTT.

This chain uses TRBV18 with TRBJ2-1, with 13 positions matching TRBD2. The CDR3 is 17 amino acids. V lost 1 base to trimming and J lost 1 base; unmatched junction nucleotides: 1. CDR1 KGHSH and CDR2 LQKENI come from the germline V gene. CDR3 loop: CASSPRLAGGSYNEQFF. The CDR3 DNA follows: TGTGCCAGCTCACCACGACTAGCGGGAGGTTCCTACAATGAGCAGTTCTTC.

The rearrangement uses TRBV30 and TRBJ2-7; D is possibly TRBD1 (5 bases). Trimming cost V 2 bases and J 1 base, with 12 bases left between them. Germline V gene sequence: CDR1 GTSNPN, CDR2 SVGIG (reference sequence). The CDR3 is 14 residues long. The chain's CDR3 is CAWSPAGISYEQYF. The CDR3 DNA reads as TGTGCCTGGAGTCCTGCAGGGATTTCCTACGAGCAGTACTTC.

The chain joins TRBV5-4 to TRBJ1-5, with 8 bases lining up with TRBD1. Per the germline V gene, CDR1 is SGHNT and CDR2 is YYREEE (reference sequence). Unmatched junction bases numbered 7, after V lost 0 bases and J lost 5 bases. This CDR3 spans 16 amino acids. As DNA, the CDR3 is TGTGCCAGCAGCTTGGCAGGGTCAGGGGGCGATCAGCCCCAGCATTTT. Its translation: CASSLAGSGGDQPQHF.

V usage is TRBV18 and J usage is TRBJ2-7; 10 positions agree with TRBD1. J gave up 3 bases and V 2 bases, and 4 bases lay outside the gene matches. The CDR3 covers 15 residues. Germline CDR1 and CDR2: KGHSH and LQKENI. Here the CDR3 reads CASSPKDRGVYEQYF. The CDR3 nucleotides are TGTGCCAGCTCACCAAAGGACAGGGGGGTCTACGAGCAGTACTTC.

The chain is built from TRBV10-2 and TRBJ2-3; 13 bases are a match to TRBD2. V dropped 7 bases and J dropped 5; count of bases not matched to a gene: 6. The germline V gene has CDR1 WSHSY and CDR2 SAAADI. This CDR3 is built from 15 residues. The CDR3 region is CASNALAGGRDTQYF. In DNA form, the CDR3 reads TGCGCCAGCAATGCACTAGCGGGGGGGAGAGATACGCAGTATTTT.

The rearrangement joins TRBV9 to TRBJ1-1, with 8 bases aligning to TRBD1. CDR1 is SGDLS, CDR2 YYNGEE, per germline. The CDR3 runs 13 residues. J lost 6 bases, V lost 4 bases, and 5 bases had no gene match. In DNA form, the CDR3 reads TGTGCCAGCAGCTCACGGACAGGGCCTGAAGCTTTCTTT. Its protein is CASSSRTGPEAFF.

The table lists this clone with a count of one. This sequence joins TRBV5-8 and TRBJ2-6; possibly TRBD1 for D (6 bases). Germline assignment: CDR1 SGHTS and CDR2 YDEGEE. Trimming removed 4 bases at V and 0 bases at J, with 17 bases between. This CDR3 region has 18 residues. In DNA form, the CDR3 reads TGTGCCAGCAGCCTTATTTTGACAGGACTCTCTGGGGCCAACGTCCTGACTTTC. Translation gives CASSLILTGLSGANVLTF.

The table lists this clone with a few counts. The V call is TRBV5-5, the J call TRBJ2-7, with D unresolved. There are 16 residues in the CDR3. V shed 0 bases and J shed 2 bases, with 15 bases lying between them. Germline V lookup: CDR1 SGHKS, CDR2 YYEKEE (reference sequence). CDR3 nucleotide sequence: TGTGCCAGCAGCTTGGCCCCAGGCTTTGACACCTACGAGCAGTACTTC. Translation: CASSLAPGFDTYEQYF.

V gene TRBV27 combines with J gene TRBJ1-4; 9 bases align to TRBD1. J was trimmed by 4 bases and V by 2 bases; bases with no gene match: 11. This CDR3 comprises 18 residues. Germline V lookup: CDR1 MNHEY, CDR2 SMNVEV (reference sequence). The CDR3 DNA reads TGTGCCAGCAGTTTAGGCTCCGGGACAGGGTCCCTTAATGAAAAACTGTTTTTT. It codes for CASSLGSGTGSLNEKLFF.

The J gene is TRBJ2-1, the V gene TRBV10-3; 13 bases agree with TRBD2. The length of the CDR3 is 16 residues. Germline assignment: CDR1 ENHRY and CDR2 SYGVKD. V shed 5 bases and J 6 bases; nucleotides not matched to a gene: 7. The CDR3 loop reads CAISQTSGRLSNEQFF. CDR3 in DNA: TGTGCCATCAGTCAGACTAGCGGGAGGTTAAGCAATGAGCAGTTCTTC.

The chain carries TRBV15 and TRBJ2-1, with D unresolved. This CDR3 spans 13 amino acids. The germline gives CDR1 LNHNV, CDR2 YYDKDF (reference sequence). The V end lost 0 bases, the J end lost 7 bases, and 7 bases lay between the germline ends. The CDR3: CATSRDFGNEQFF. DNA of the CDR3: TGTGCCACCAGCAGAGATTTCGGGAATGAGCAGTTCTTC.

The chain carries TRBV7-9 and TRBJ2-3, with D possibly TRBD2 on 5 matching bases. The CDR3 covers 15 residues. Germline CDR1 reads SEHNR; CDR2 reads FQNEAQ (reference sequence). V dropped 1 base and J dropped 2 bases, with 10 bases sitting between them. The CDR3 is CASSLEGRYTDTQYF. CDR3 DNA: TGTGCCAGCAGCTTAGAAGGGAGATACACAGATACGCAGTATTTT.

The chain's CDR3 is CASSLTAGKNTGELFF. DNA of the CDR3: TGTGCCAGCAGCTTAACGGCGGGAAAGAACACCGGGGAGCTGTTTTTT. V and J are TRBV7-2 and TRBJ2-2, with a tentative D call TRBD2 (6 bases). In germline, CDR1 is SGHTA, CDR2 FQGNSA. The CDR3 contains 16 residues. The germline V and J ends were trimmed by 2 bases and 1 base, with 11 bases remaining between them.

The DNA for the CDR3 is TGCGCCAGCAGCCCCACTGGCAATCAGCCCCAGCATTTT. Translation gives CASSPTGNQPQHF. The chain couples TRBV5-1 to TRBJ1-5, with D uncertain. CDR1 is SGHRS, CDR2 YFSETQ, per germline. Trimming removed 4 bases from V and 2 bases from J, with 7 bases in between. This CDR3 contains 13 residues.

The genes are TRBV27 and TRBJ2-7; 9 bases agree with TRBD1. Germline V lookup: CDR1 MNHEY, CDR2 SMNVEV (reference sequence). This CDR3 has 14 amino acids. J was trimmed by 9 bases and V by 4 bases; bases with no gene match: 10. CDR3 DNA sequence: TGTGCCAGCAGTTCCGGGACAGGGAATCTCGCGCAGTACTTC. Translation gives CASSSGTGNLAQYF.

J is TRBJ1-2 and V is TRBV18, with unresolved D. Germline CDR1 is KGHSH and CDR2 is LQKENI. This CDR3 spans 16 amino acids. V was trimmed by 1 base and J by 0 bases, leaving 12 bases between them. The CDR3 DNA is TGTGCCAGCTCACCACTCAGCTTGCTAGCTAACTATGGCTACACCTTC. This codes for CASSPLSLLANYGYTF.

The chain recombines TRBV27 with TRBJ2-7; a possible D gene is TRBD1 (5 bases). This CDR3 region has 13 residues. V was shortened by 6 bases and J by 3 bases, with 12 bases between the two germline ends. The germline CDR1 and CDR2 sequences are MNHEY and SMNVEV (reference sequence). CDR3 amino acids: CASRQTGDYEQYF. The CDR3 DNA sequence: TGTGCCAGCAGACAAACAGGAGACTACGAGCAGTACTTC.

This sequence joins TRBV15 and TRBJ2-7, with 12 positions matching TRBD2. The germline V gene has CDR1 LNHNV and CDR2 YYDKDF (reference sequence). This CDR3 is built from 18 residues. V lost 2 bases, J lost 3 bases, and 11 bases stayed unmatched. Here the CDR3 DNA reads TGTGCCACCAGCAGAACTCCCGGACTAGCGGGGTTGTACTACGAGCAGTACTTC. Amino acids: CATSRTPGLAGLYYEQYF.

The V and J genes are TRBV15 and TRBJ1-1; TRBD1 matches at 11 bases. With 8 bases clipped from V and 3 bases from J, the junction kept 8 bases outside the gene matches. Germline V lookup: CDR1 LNHNV, CDR2 YYDKDF (reference sequence). The CDR3 is 15 amino acids. Written as DNA, the CDR3 is TGTGCCACCGACAGGGGGGACAGGGGGTACACTGAAGCTTTCTTT. Translation gives CATDRGDRGYTEAFF.

The genes are TRBV5-1 and TRBJ2-5; 10 bases agree with TRBD2. In germline, CDR1 is SGHRS, CDR2 YFSETQ. CDR3 length: 14 amino acids. Trimming at V came to 6 bases and at J to 3 bases, leaving 5 bases not matched to a gene. CDR3 bases: TGCGCCAGCACGCCTAGCGGGGGAAAAGAGACCCAGTACTTC. Its protein product is CASTPSGGKETQYF.